These T cell receptor beta chains were read from a single sample in a study of T cells in Graves' hyperthyroidism and ophthalmopathy. TCRdb reprocessed the multiplex PCR reads via MiXCR and lists one record per CDR3 protein. In the table there are roughly 500,000 distinct CDR3 sequences, 14% of which are singletons. The sequenced sample consisted of blood. The receptor set was obtained from a woman aged 25 to 45 with Graves' hyperthyroidism that later progressed to Graves' ophthalmopathy. The CDR3 runs from the conserved cysteine through the conserved F or W. D genes are given only for firm matches. Not every row has a clone size; where given, it reads once, few, many or a size class.

V gene: TRBV6-1; clone size: -; J gene: TRBJ2-1; D gene: -; CDR3 protein: CASASWGDEQFF
V gene: TRBV29-1; clone size: -; J gene: TRBJ1-1; D gene: -; CDR3 protein: CSVGVVRDGAFF
V gene: TRBV25-1; clone size: few; J gene: TRBJ2-2; D gene: TRBD2; CDR3 protein: CASSEGAGGPPGELFF
V gene: TRBV2; clone size: few; J gene: TRBJ2-1; D gene: TRBD1; CDR3 protein: CASSVPGTGDYNEQFF
V gene: TRBV5-1; clone size: few; J gene: TRBJ2-1; D gene: TRBD2; CDR3 protein: CASSPGLAQSYNEQFF
V gene: TRBV28; clone size: once; J gene: TRBJ2-7; D gene: TRBD2; CDR3 protein: CASSLLAGEGNWYEQYF
V gene: TRBV20-1; clone size: -; J gene: TRBJ2-2; D gene: -; CDR3 protein: CSAIAPPTGELFF
V gene: TRBV19; clone size: many; J gene: TRBJ2-3; D gene: -; CDR3 protein: CASSIGGARTDTQYF
V gene: TRBV28; clone size: many; J gene: TRBJ1-5; D gene: -; CDR3 protein: CASSPLLTVLWAQHF
V gene: TRBV12-3/TRBV12-4; clone size: many; J gene: TRBJ2-1; D gene: -; CDR3 protein: CASGDLHKDNEQFF
V gene: TRBV13; clone size: many; J gene: TRBJ2-5; D gene: -; CDR3 protein: CASSPGAVPQETQYF
V gene: TRBV20-1; clone size: many; J gene: TRBJ1-4; D gene: -; CDR3 protein: CSALQRGGRKLFF
V gene: TRBV7-2; clone size: many; J gene: TRBJ2-7; D gene: TRBD2; CDR3 protein: CASSLTGEGEQYF
V gene: TRBV12-3/TRBV12-4; clone size: many; J gene: TRBJ2-1; D gene: TRBD2; CDR3 protein: CASSWTSGNPTNEQFF
V gene: TRBV28; clone size: many; J gene: TRBJ1-1; D gene: -; CDR3 protein: CASSFGARAEAFF
V gene: TRBV9; clone size: many; J gene: TRBJ1-2; D gene: TRBD1; CDR3 protein: CASSVKGAGYGYTF
V gene: TRBV20-1; clone size: -; J gene: TRBJ1-5; D gene: -; CDR3 protein: CSARSGNSNQPQHF
V gene: TRBV19; clone size: many; J gene: TRBJ1-1; D gene: TRBD1; CDR3 protein: CASSIGRGLVTEAFF
V gene: TRBV2; clone size: -; J gene: TRBJ1-4; D gene: -; CDR3 protein: CAGGERTWGKLFF
V gene: TRBV20-1; clone size: many; J gene: TRBJ2-3; D gene: -; CDR3 protein: CSAREERVSSTDTQYF
V gene: TRBV4-2; clone size: many; J gene: TRBJ2-3; D gene: -; CDR3 protein: CASLLAAGSTDTQYF
V gene: TRBV20-1; clone size: few; J gene: TRBJ2-5; D gene: TRBD2; CDR3 protein: CSARGLAGGLVETQYF
V gene: TRBV7-9; clone size: many; J gene: TRBJ2-7; D gene: TRBD1; CDR3 protein: CASSLTTGSYEQYF
V gene: TRBV19; clone size: many; J gene: TRBJ2-3; D gene: -; CDR3 protein: CASSSTGGTDTQYF
V gene: TRBV20-1; clone size: many; J gene: TRBJ2-1; D gene: TRBD2; CDR3 protein: CSASTLWREVNEQFF
V gene: TRBV20-1; clone size: few; J gene: TRBJ1-1; D gene: -; CDR3 protein: CSAISGAAEAFF
V gene: TRBV6-1; clone size: many; J gene: TRBJ1-2; D gene: TRBD1; CDR3 protein: CASTRQGATEGYTF
V gene: TRBV6-1; clone size: many; J gene: TRBJ1-2; D gene: -; CDR3 protein: CASSEHRDGLRGYTF
V gene: TRBV7-8; clone size: -; J gene: TRBJ2-7; D gene: -; CDR3 protein: CASSSSPLASSSYEQYF
V gene: TRBV5-1; clone size: -; J gene: TRBJ2-3; D gene: -; CDR3 protein: CASSAGYGSTDTQYF
V gene: TRBV12-5; clone size: many; J gene: TRBJ2-1; D gene: -; CDR3 protein: CASGLGTSYNEQFF
V gene: TRBV7-8; clone size: many; J gene: TRBJ2-1; D gene: -; CDR3 protein: CASSLDEVTTEQFF
V gene: TRBV29-1; clone size: -; J gene: TRBJ1-2; D gene: TRBD1; CDR3 protein: CSVELAGGDGYTF
V gene: TRBV9; clone size: -; J gene: TRBJ1-2; D gene: -; CDR3 protein: CASSGVGYTF
V gene: TRBV24-1; clone size: many; J gene: TRBJ2-1; D gene: TRBD2; CDR3 protein: CATSDRTSGAGGNEQFF
V gene: TRBV7-2; clone size: many; J gene: TRBJ1-5; D gene: TRBD1; CDR3 protein: CASSLDRDQPQHF
V gene: TRBV19; clone size: many; J gene: TRBJ1-3; D gene: TRBD1; CDR3 protein: CASSKIDRGAGNTIYF
V gene: TRBV28; clone size: many; J gene: TRBJ1-1; D gene: -; CDR3 protein: CASSIRQADTEAFF
V gene: TRBV3-1; clone size: many; J gene: TRBJ1-6; D gene: -; CDR3 protein: CASSQDGPKSPLHF
V gene: TRBV28; clone size: many; J gene: TRBJ1-6; D gene: TRBD1; CDR3 protein: CASRSYPDRASPLHF
V gene: TRBV5-4; clone size: -; J gene: TRBJ1-1; D gene: -; CDR3 protein: CASSGDGGGASDTEAFF
V gene: TRBV7-2; clone size: many; J gene: TRBJ2-1; D gene: -; CDR3 protein: CASSLMAEREFF
V gene: TRBV24-1; clone size: few; J gene: TRBJ2-3; D gene: -; CDR3 protein: CATSKEVLDTQYF